Presented here are 13 T cell receptor beta chains from one specimen sequenced in a study of blood T cell repertoires in COVID-19. Some clones are missing from TCRdb's copy, which holds only in-frame ones; the method was immunoSEQ multiplex PCR. Here the sample spans around 620,000 clones, about 90% being singletons. The sequenced sample consisted of peripheral blood. Receptors originate from a woman between 18 and 30 years old with acute or convalescent COVID-19.

The V gene is TRBV11-2, the J gene TRBJ1-1; D is ambiguous. Germline V gene lookup returns CDR1 SGHAT and CDR2 FQNNGV. The ends were cut back, 0 bases at V and 4 bases at J, with 12 bases in the middle. CDR3 length: 15 residues. CDR3 nucleotides: TGTGCCAGCAGCTTAGATCGCCACTTAGCCACTGAAGCTTTCTTT. The encoded protein is CASSLDRHLATEAFF.

This chain links TRBV7-9 with TRBJ1-2, with D perhaps matching TRBD1 (5 bases). Trimming took 8 bases from V and 5 from J, leaving 18 bases between them. The CDR3 has 14 amino acids. Germline V gene data show CDR1 as SEHNR and CDR2 as FQNEAQ (reference sequence). CDR3 sequence: CASHPARTHYGYTF. CDR3 sequence (DNA): TGTGCCAGCCACCCCGCGCGGACACATTATGGCTACACCTTC.

The chain uses TRBV19 and TRBJ2-1; 7 bases align to TRBD1. There are 16 residues in the CDR3. CDR1 LNHDA and CDR2 SQIVND come from the germline V gene (reference sequence). J was trimmed by 1 base and V by 1 base; bases with no gene match: 4. The CDR3 reads CASSIVRDSSYNEQFF. The CDR3 DNA follows: TGTGCCAGTAGTATAGTCCGGGACAGTTCCTACAATGAGCAGTTCTTC.

This chain connects TRBV4-1 to TRBJ1-1; the D gene is possibly TRBD1 (5 bases). Germline CDR1 is MGHRA and CDR2 is YSYEKL. CDR3 length: 16 amino acids. Deletions cut 0 bases from V and 0 bases from J, with 11 bases between. The CDR3 bases are TGCGCCAGCAGCCAAGATCCGGGACTCATGAACACTGAAGCTTTCTTT. This codes for CASSQDPGLMNTEAFF.

In its sample, this clone was seen once. The chain joins TRBV19 to TRBJ2-6, with TRBD2 as a possible D gene (5 bases). Deletions cut 3 bases from V and 2 bases from J, with 8 bases between. CDR3 length equals 15 residues. The germline CDR1 and CDR2 sequences are LNHDA and SQIVND (reference sequence). The CDR3 coding sequence is TGTGCCAGTAGTATGCGGGTAGCTGGGGCCAACGTCCTGACTTTC. As protein: CASSMRVAGANVLTF.

J is TRBJ1-6 and V is TRBV21-1; the table's D call, TRBD1, was not checked against the DNA. TRBV21-1 is given as a pseudogene. This CDR3 comprises 16 residues. CDR3 sequence (DNA): TGTGCCAGCACCCTCTGGCACAGCTCCTATAATTCACCCCTCCACTTT. Its translation is CASTLWHSSYNSPLHF.

This sequence joins TRBV3-1 (or the pseudogene TRBV3-2) and TRBJ2-1, with 7 bases matching TRBD2. Germline CDR1 reads LGHDT; CDR2 reads YNNKEL (reference sequence). CDR3 length: 16 residues. The junction had 9 bases not matched to a gene; V was cut back by 4 bases and J by 3 bases. The CDR3 DNA reads as TGTGCCAGCAGCCCACCCCTAGCGGCCCACTACAATGAGCAGTTCTTC. Translating it yields CASSPPLAAHYNEQFF.

The chain employs TRBV7-3 and TRBJ2-1, with D unresolved. The length of the CDR3 is 15 residues. The V gene's germline CDR1 is SGHTA and CDR2 FQGTGA. V lost 5 bases, J lost 0 bases, and 11 bases lay in between. The CDR3 bases are TGTGCCAGCAGCCCAGACTTACCCTCCTACAATGAGCAGTTCTTC. It codes for CASSPDLPSYNEQFF.

The chain links TRBV18 to TRBJ1-5; D gene uncertain. V lost 2 bases to trimming and J lost 4 bases, with 9 bases between them. In germline, CDR1 is KGHSH, CDR2 LQKENI. There are 14 residues in the CDR3. The CDR3 DNA reads TGTGCCAGCTCACCATCAGGCCTTAATCAGCCCCAGCATTTT. It codes for CASSPSGLNQPQHF.

The gene calls are TRBV5-1 and TRBJ1-1, with a possible D match to TRBD1 (5 bases). Per the germline V gene, CDR1 is SGHRS and CDR2 is YFSETQ. V shed 3 bases and J shed 5 bases, with 20 bases lying between them. CDR3 length: 16 residues. The CDR3 DNA sequence: TGCGCCAGCAGCTACGGAGGGGCCCAAGGGGCGACTGAAGCTTTCTTT. This encodes CASSYGGAQGATEAFF.

The genes are TRBV9 and TRBJ1-5, with 7 bases that match TRBD1. Germline lookup yields CDR1 SGDLS and CDR2 YYNGEE. This CDR3 is 14 amino acids long. The V gene end was trimmed by 4 bases and the J gene end by 4 bases; junction bases not matched to a gene: 5. CDR3 nucleotides: TGTGCCAGCAGCCCCGGGACAGAGAATCAGCCCCAGCATTTT. Translated: CASSPGTENQPQHF.

The chain has TRBV6-5 and TRBJ1-5; 8 bases match TRBD1. This CDR3 spans 14 amino acids. Germline CDR1 reads MNHEY; CDR2 reads SVGAGI. V lost 5 bases to trimming and J lost 6 bases; unmatched junction nucleotides: 6. As DNA, the CDR3 is TGTGCCAGCAGTCCCTGGACAGGGAGTCAGCCCCAGCATTTT. Translation: CASSPWTGSQPQHF.

The chain employs TRBV19 and TRBJ1-2; 7 nucleotides align to TRBD1. The germline gives CDR1 LNHDA, CDR2 SQIVND (reference sequence). Losses at the gene ends were 6 bases for V and 5 bases for J; bases not matched to a gene: 18. There are 17 residues in the CDR3. The CDR3 reads CASRLSWTGSRLYGYTF. The CDR3 DNA is TGTGCCAGTAGGCTTTCTTGGACAGGCTCCAGGCTATATGGCTACACCTTC.